This TCR beta chain appears in the sequencing data of a study of cytomegalovirus exposure and HLA in healthy donors (dated by TCRdb to 2016 to 2017). As for the study more broadly: An earlier analysis of several hundred of the donors reported 276 Gb of sequence data and around 110 million unique TCR beta sequences from some 180 million T cells. About 320 gigabases of sequencing data and approximately 84 million unique TCR sequences were included in an early release covering over 600 HLA-typed donors. The genetic ancestry cluster associated with self-reported Caucasian donors included 81% of the 350 to 500 genotyped donors. The study was designed to test whether signatures of past pathogen exposure could be identified by cataloging public T cell receptors. The T cell repertoires of 550 to 850 subjects were profiled by immunosequencing and related to cytomegalovirus serostatus. Besides the first cohort of around 670 subjects, a separate validation cohort made up of 120 different subjects was used. To predict cytomegalovirus infection status, the study combined high-throughput TCR immunosequencing, statistical association of individual TCRs with disease status, and machine learning. In a later analysis, previously published TCR beta repertoires from about 670 donors were re-analyzed and high-resolution HLA genotyping was added so that TCR occurrence patterns could be studied. Rather than using new phenotypic data, the later analysis identified candidate immune exposures from TCR beta sequences and from how often those sequences occurred across donors. An earlier analysis of 500 to 650 of the donors applied high-throughput TCR beta sequencing to assess whether each TCR beta V gene segment acted as functional or pseudogenic. Donor age, sex, ethnicity and CMV serostatus were collected together with the repertoire data. A later genetic analysis took genome-wide SNP genotypes for about 65% of the 666 donors and used that subset as a discovery cohort. Every repertoire in the discovery cohort had been generated on one and the same sequencing platform. Both class I and class II loci were covered by HLA typing, at four-digit resolution. The number of donors typed differed by locus, with 629-630 for A, B, C, DRB1 and DQB1, approximately 500 for DQA1, 600 to 610 for DPA1, and around 450 for DPB1. Because of strong linkage in the cohort, a handful of DR-DQ haplotypes were treated as single units for association and clustering. Among about 390 genotyped donors of the cohort, an average of around 240,000 unique TCR beta nucleotide sequences were sequenced per donor, around a sixth of them non-productive. General conclusions and limits of the study: Some 15 rarely observed V segments, including chromosome 9 orphons, were excluded from the earlier analysis of approximately 600 of the donors because counts were too low. According to the authors, the approach could potentially be generalized to other disease states and immunological phenotypes. In a later analysis, several top co-occurrence clusters were reported to appear linked to parvovirus B19, influenza, CMV and Epstein-Barr virus. An association between a missense DCLRE1C variant and V-gene and J-gene trimming of TCR beta chains was found in a later genetic analysis and replicated in an independent cohort. A later analysis found that HLA-associated TCR beta chains were more clonally expanded and had lower generation probabilities than equally common non-associated chains. Three of the identified cytomegalovirus-associated TCR beta chains were confirmed in vitro to be specific for cytomegalovirus antigens. Assigning TCR associations to individual alleles was difficult when HLA alleles, especially DR and DQ, strongly co-occurred. For the cohort, immune exposure information was limited to CMV serostatus. At a false discovery rate of 0.05, a later analysis linked under 20,000 TCR beta sequences to specific HLA alleles. In an earlier analysis of some 500 of the donors, most TCR beta V segments were observed in productive rearrangements about 90% or about 30% of the time, broadly matching IMGT annotations. Because the 87-base-pair reads could not distinguish some IMGT-functional V segments, including TRBV6-2 and TRBV6-3, those segments were excluded. According to a later analysis, most CMV-associated TCR beta chains appeared to be HLA-restricted, and the HLA associations seemed to be driven largely by CMV exposure. A group of highly shared sequence variants was considered likely to be a technical artifact of the sequencing pipeline. In the study, around 150 TCR beta chains were listed as associated with cytomegalovirus. In this cohort, only TCR beta chains were sequenced, and detectable features were limited by the absence of alpha or paired-chain data. Because HLA typing was unavailable for some donors at each locus, only the typed subset was used in association tests. A later analysis found that TCR association rates varied across HLA loci, with DRB1 alleles showing the most associated TCRs and HLA-C alleles the fewest. The presence/absence analyses assumed that sequencing depth was roughly uniform across donors, and that assumption may not be true. Compared with the roughly 670-donor mean, donors in an Asian-associated ancestry cluster had fewer N-insertions in productive TCRs, according to a later genetic analysis. Most TCR sequences were observed very rarely across donors, whereas some public TCRs were present in many individuals. A further reported finding was that TCR beta sequences accurately predicted the HLA-A and HLA-B alleles for most subjects in the first cohort. Cytomegalovirus status was reported to be diagnosed by the classifier with high specificity and sensitivity in both the original and validation cohorts. Correlated functional status among segregating V segments might be attributable to linkage disequilibrium, but an unknown experimental factor could not be ruled out.

Note on this clone: This receptor's antigen is unknown. Base-call qualities are not available, and no considerably larger clone is one nucleotide away.

The library was generated by the immunoSEQ multiplex PCR assay. The multiplex PCR relied on a mix of 60 forward primers for TCR Vbeta segments and 13 reverse primers for TCR Jbeta segments. A multiplex PCR assay on genomic DNA amplified the CDR3 region of rearranged TCR beta genes. On the Illumina HiSeq System, the amplified TCR beta libraries were sequenced as 87-base-pair reads. Processing in the source paper ran as follows. A later analysis tallied 80 million to 95 million unique TCR beta chains across the 666 repertoires, and approximately 11 million of those chains were shared by two or more donors. To remove PCR and sequencing errors, raw reads were error-corrected and collapsed into unique sequences using a nearest-neighbor algorithm that merged closely related sequences. V, D and J gene segments were assigned by aligning CDR3 sequences to IMGT reference sequences. For a sequence to be retained, a match of at least six nucleotides to both a V gene segment and a J gene segment was required. A rearrangement counted as productive if the CDR3 had no stop codons and remained in frame with V and J, and every other rearrangement counted as non-productive. Following IMGT convention, CDR3 was defined as the stretch from the second conserved V-encoded cysteine to the conserved J-encoded phenylalanine. In an earlier analysis of just under 600 of the donors, sequences lacking an unambiguous match to a single V gene segment were excluded. In an earlier analysis of 450 to 750 of the donors, a V segment was called functional when productive rearrangements were above 56.7%, and segregating when the standard deviation between donors exceeded 5%. A statistical classification framework was built for diagnosing cytomegalovirus status from the catalog of TCR beta chain sequences. In a later analysis, V and J genes were assigned by comparing TCR nucleotide sequences against IMGT/GENE-DB human TR gene sequences. The TCRdist pipeline was used in a later analysis to assign CDR3 sequences and most-parsimonious VDJ recombination scenarios. A later analysis defined each TCR beta chain by its CDR3 amino acid sequence plus V-gene family, and excluded reads lacking a unique V-gene family. A later analysis removed 550 to 700 highly shared, low-generation-probability nucleotide sequences to deal with suspected cross-contamination and a sequencing artifact. For each public chain, a later analysis derived a clonal expansion index from normalized ranks of inferred template counts within each repertoire. Generation probabilities in a later analysis came from a VDJ recombination model fitted to out-of-frame rearrangements, and those results were checked against IGoR. In a later analysis, TCR-TCR, TCR-HLA and TCR-CMV co-occurrence was scored with hypergeometric tests, and a repertoire-size bias correction was applied to TCR pairs. False discovery rates were estimated in a later analysis by permuting HLA or CMV assignments 20 times. In a later analysis, co-occurring TCRs were grouped using DBSCAN, and TCRdist sequence similarity was added for clustering within HLA-allele-positive subsets. Repertoires with fewer than 30,000 or more than 120,000 public chains, plus five repertoires with anomalous nucleotide sharing, were excluded from co-occurrence clustering. The table comes from immuneACCESS by way of TCRdb, which keeps in-frame sequences with V and J called. Part of the clones is missing from these tables; in studies checked, under half for an unresolved V gene and the rest for unknown reasons. V and J calls and clone size are given by that table; D and trimming were obtained from the DNA. Counted in this sample were 150,000 to 200,000 clones; around 80% of them appeared once. The top ten clonotypes cover about 4% of the sample.

In total, over 600 healthy bone marrow donors made up the cohort. All cohort members were sampled while nominally healthy, although unrecorded immune exposures were likely present. The donor tested CMV seropositive, placing the donor among the 289 seropositive members of the cohort. A peripheral blood sample was provided by each donor, and peripheral blood mononuclear cells were used for TCR beta sequencing. Genomic DNA was extracted from the blood cell samples with the Qiagen DNeasy Blood Extraction Kit. V is pruned by 3 bases and J by 2 bases, leaving 9 bases of the junction without a gene match. CDR1 SGHDN and CDR2 FVKESK were looked up in the germline V gene. The CDR3 holds 17 amino acids from the cysteine to the phenylalanine. Only the CDR3 DNA is retained, 51 bases long and in frame from the first base.

Sequencing input: PBMCs. The rearranged segments are TRBV14 and TRBJ2-1; 8 bases in the junction line up with TRBD2. The origin of this receptor is a woman between 55 and 75 years old in good health and CMV-seropositive. The bases read TGTGCCAGCAGCCATTACTTAGCGGGGCGTCCCTACAATGAGCAGTTCTTC. It specifies CASSHYLAGRPYNEQFF.